Below, one TCR beta chain is given with its context. The data derive from a study of patients and donors after allogeneic stem cell transplantation. Using its own MiXCR run on the RT-PCR reads, TCRdb lists one record per CDR3 protein. The data contain more than 150,000 distinct CDR3 sequences, about 40% of them singletons. CDR3 length equals 12 residues. V lost 8 bases and J lost 3; bases outside the gene matches: 3. Looked up from germline, CDR1 is MDHEN and CDR2 is SYDVKM. Sequenced material: blood, either unsorted or a sorted T cell fraction (not recorded which). V is TRBV28 and J is TRBJ2-7; 8 bases line up with TRBD1. The TCR comes from a human donor who was either an allogeneic HSCT recipient or a stem cell or donor lymphocyte infusion donor (not recorded which). It is not recorded whose cells these are; they may come from a transplant donor. Here the CDR3 reads CASGQGYYEQYF. CDR3 sequence (DNA): TGTGCCAGCGGACAGGGATACTACGAGCAGTACTTC. The complete variable domain, with remaining parts taken from reference TRBV28 and TRBJ2-7, reads DVKVTQSSRYLVKRTGEKVFLECVQDMDHENMFWYRQDPGLGLRLIYFSYDVKMKEKGDIPEGYSVSREKKERFSLILESASTNQTSMYLCASGQGYYEQYFGPGTRLTVT.